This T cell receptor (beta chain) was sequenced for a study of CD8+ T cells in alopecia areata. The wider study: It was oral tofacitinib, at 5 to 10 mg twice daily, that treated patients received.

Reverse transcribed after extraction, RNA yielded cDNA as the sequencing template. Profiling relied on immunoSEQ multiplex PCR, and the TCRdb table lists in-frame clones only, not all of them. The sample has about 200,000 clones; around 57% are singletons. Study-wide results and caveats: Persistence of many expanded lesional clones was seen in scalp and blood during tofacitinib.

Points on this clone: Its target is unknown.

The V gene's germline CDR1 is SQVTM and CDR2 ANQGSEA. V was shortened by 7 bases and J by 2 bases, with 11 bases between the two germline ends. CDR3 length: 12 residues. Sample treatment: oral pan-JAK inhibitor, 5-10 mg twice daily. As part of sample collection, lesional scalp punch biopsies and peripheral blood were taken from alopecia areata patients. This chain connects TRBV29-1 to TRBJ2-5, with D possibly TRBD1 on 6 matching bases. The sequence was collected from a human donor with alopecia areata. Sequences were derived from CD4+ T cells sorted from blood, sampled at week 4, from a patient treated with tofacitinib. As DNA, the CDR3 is TGCAGCGGGGGGCCTGGGCAAGAGACCCAGTACTTC. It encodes CSGGPGQETQYF.